These 26 T cell receptor beta chains came from one sample sequenced in a study of a mutant IDH1 vaccine in newly diagnosed glioma. Time point meaning: week 35, safety follow-up. A single vaccine dose contained 300 ug of mutant IDH1 20-mer peptide, and topical imiquimod was used with it. Method: immunoSEQ multiplex PCR; TCRdb's copy keeps in-frame clones and lacks some. Of about 47,000 clones in the sample, 88% were seen once. No cognate antigen is known for these TCRs. Source: PBMCs, taken from a glioma patient whose treatment included an IDH1 peptide vaccine. These receptors all come from a woman aged 40 to 50 with glioma.

The rearrangement joins TRBV11-3 to TRBJ2-2, with no clear D. Germline V gene lookup returns CDR1 SGHNT and CDR2 YENEEA. This CDR3 is built from 14 residues. The germline V and J ends were trimmed by 5 bases and 0 bases, with 7 bases remaining between them. This CDR3 is CASSLGANTGELFF. The DNA of the CDR3 is TGTGCCAGCAGCCTGGGCGCGAACACCGGGGAGCTGTTTTTT.

This chain connects TRBV5-1 to TRBJ1-2; 10 nucleotides line up with TRBD1. Germline V gene sequence: CDR1 SGHRS, CDR2 YFSETQ. The CDR3 contains 15 residues. The V and J ends lost 2 bases and 2 bases, in that order; junction bases with no gene match: 3. CDR3 sequence (DNA): TGCGCCAGCAGCTTATGGACAGGGGGGAACTATGGCTACACCTTC. Residues: CASSLWTGGNYGYTF.

The chain uses TRBV7-2 and TRBJ1-2, with TRBD1 identical over 7 bases. Germline-derived CDR1 and CDR2 are SGHTA and FQGNSA. The junction had 3 bases not matched to a gene; V was cut back by 1 base and J by 4 bases. The CDR3 is 14 amino acids. CDR3 amino acids: CASSLGDRSYGYTF. The CDR3 DNA reads as TGTGCCAGCAGCTTAGGGGACAGATCCTATGGCTACACCTTC. The variable domain in full, completed from reference TRBV7-2 and TRBJ1-2, reads GAGVSQSPSNKVTEKGKDVELRCDPISGHTALYWYRQSLGQGLEFLIYFQGNSAPDKSGLPSDRFSAERTGGSVSTLTIQRTQQEDSAVYLCASSLGDRSYGYTFGSGTRLTVV.

This sequence joins TRBV5-1 and TRBJ1-1; maybe TRBD1 (5 bases). V lost 4 bases, J lost 1 base, and 8 bases lay in between. This CDR3 region has 13 residues. CDR1 and CDR2 from the germline V gene are SGHRS and YFSETQ. The CDR3 sequence is CASSRTGNTEAFF. The CDR3 coding sequence is TGCGCCAGCAGCCGAACAGGGAACACTGAAGCTTTCTTT.

The chain couples TRBV19 to TRBJ1-5; D is possibly TRBD1 (6 bases). The V and J ends lost 1 base and 4 bases respectively, with 14 bases between them. Germline V lookup: CDR1 LNHDA, CDR2 SQIVND (reference sequence). The CDR3 runs to 16 residues. CDR3 amino acids: CASSIGFKGGNQPQHF. Written as DNA, the CDR3 is TGTGCCAGTAGTATAGGATTTAAAGGGGGGAATCAGCCCCAGCATTTT.

The rearrangement joins TRBV4-3 to TRBJ1-1; 8 positions agree with TRBD1. CDR1 is LGHNA, CDR2 YSLEER, per germline. V dropped 4 bases and J dropped 5; count of bases not matched to a gene: 3. This CDR3 spans 13 amino acids. DNA of the CDR3: TGCGCCAGCAGCCTGTGGACAGGGACTGAAGCTTTCTTT. Residues: CASSLWTGTEAFF.

The CDR3 DNA reads as TGTGCCAGCAGTTCCGGACAGGCGAACGGCTACACCTTC. Its protein product is CASSSGQANGYTF. The gene calls are TRBV27 and TRBJ1-2; 7 bases agree with TRBD1. The trim removed 4 bases at V and 8 bases at J, leaving 7 bases unmatched. Per the germline V gene, CDR1 is MNHEY and CDR2 is SMNVEV (reference sequence). This CDR3 has 13 residues.

This chain joins TRBV6-5 and TRBJ2-7, with TRBD1 matching 8 bases. V dropped 6 bases and J dropped 2; count of bases not matched to a gene: 6. CDR1 and CDR2 from the germline V gene are MNHEY and SVGAGI. The CDR3 has 14 residues. The CDR3 is CASRHGQGTYEQYF. As DNA, the CDR3 is TGTGCCAGCAGGCACGGACAGGGTACCTACGAGCAGTACTTC.

The chain links TRBV7-9 to TRBJ2-7, with D possibly matching TRBD2 (6 bases). The germline V gene encodes CDR1 SEHNR and CDR2 FQNEAQ (reference sequence). Deletions cut 6 bases from V and 4 bases from J, with 19 bases between. This CDR3 spans 15 amino acids. The CDR3 is CASSQNRRGIYEQYF. The DNA of the CDR3 is TGTGCCAGCAGTCAAAACAGGAGGGGAATATACGAGCAGTACTTC.

The gene calls are TRBV4-3 and TRBJ2-5; TRBD2 matches at 9 bases. The V gene end was trimmed by 0 bases and the J gene end by 9 bases; junction bases not matched to a gene: 11. The CDR3 is 16 residues long. The germline V gene encodes CDR1 LGHNA and CDR2 YSLEER. CDR3 DNA sequence: TGCGCCAGCAGCCAAGATCAAACTAGCGGGTTGTTGGCCCAGTACTTC. The encoded protein is CASSQDQTSGLLAQYF.

The genes are TRBV7-2 and TRBJ1-5; the D is unclear. V was shortened by 2 bases and J by 6 bases, with 11 bases between the two germline ends. CDR3 length: 14 amino acids. Germline CDR1 and CDR2: SGHTA and FQGNSA. In nucleotides, the CDR3 is TGTGCCAGCAGCTTAATGGGAGTAGGTCAGCCCCAGCATTTT. Residues: CASSLMGVGQPQHF.

The rearrangement uses TRBV30 and TRBJ2-7; D unresolved. Germline assignment: CDR1 GTSNPN and CDR2 SVGIG (reference sequence). The CDR3 consists of 13 residues. With 1 base removed from V and 0 bases from J, the gap between germline ends came to 7 bases. The CDR3 region is CAWSDGSSYEQYF. CDR3 nucleotide sequence: TGTGCCTGGAGTGACGGAAGCTCCTACGAGCAGTACTTC.

The chain employs TRBV19 and TRBJ2-1; 10 nucleotides match TRBD2. V lost 7 bases to trimming and J lost 7 bases; unmatched junction nucleotides: 4. This CDR3 comprises 13 residues. Germline CDR1 and CDR2: LNHDA and SQIVND (reference sequence). The CDR3 sequence: CASTLAGDNEQFF. The CDR3 region has the DNA TGTGCCAGTACCCTAGCGGGAGATAATGAGCAGTTCTTC.

The chain couples TRBV10-1 to TRBJ2-1; D is unclear. The germline V gene has CDR1 WNHNN and CDR2 SYGVQD (reference sequence). The CDR3 length is 13 residues. Deletions cut 10 bases from V and 8 bases from J, with 18 bases between. The CDR3 reads CATQEGNGDEQFF. DNA for the CDR3: TGCGCCACCCAGGAAGGGAATGGCGATGAGCAGTTCTTC.

V is TRBV6-5 and J is TRBJ1-1; D gene ambiguous. The CDR3 spans 14 residues. Trimming took 2 bases from V and 0 from J, leaving 7 bases between them. Germline V lookup: CDR1 MNHEY, CDR2 SVGAGI. CDR3 sequence: CASSYQVLNTEAFF. The CDR3 bases are TGTGCCAGCAGTTACCAGGTCCTGAACACTGAAGCTTTCTTT.

The chain combines TRBV18 with TRBJ1-2; D is possibly TRBD1 (5 bases). The V end lost 2 bases, the J end lost 7 bases, and 17 bases lay between the germline ends. Per germline, CDR1 KGHSH and CDR2 LQKENI. The CDR3 length is 15 residues. The CDR3 nucleotides read TGTGCCAGCTCACCAGTCTCAGGGTCCGATGGTGGCTACACCTTC. Amino acids: CASSPVSGSDGGYTF.

This chain joins TRBV4-2 and TRBJ2-4; 7 nucleotides line up with TRBD2. Germline-derived CDR1 and CDR2 are LGHNA and YNFKEQ. The CDR3 totals 18 residues. With 4 bases clipped from V and 0 bases from J, the junction kept 12 bases outside the gene matches. CDR3 nucleotide sequence: TGTGCCAGCAGCCCAGCGGGGCCGGGGGACTTAGCCAAAAACATTCAGTACTTC. Translated: CASSPAGPGDLAKNIQYF.

This chain joins TRBV27 and TRBJ2-2, with TRBD1 identical over 8 bases. The CDR3 is 14 residues long. V dropped 4 bases and J dropped 9; count of bases not matched to a gene: 7. Per germline, CDR1 MNHEY and CDR2 SMNVEV (reference sequence). The CDR3 nucleotides are TGTGCCAGCAGTTACGGGACAGGAGGAAGGGAGCTGTTTTTT. This codes for CASSYGTGGRELFF.

The chain couples TRBV9 to TRBJ2-1; no clear D gene. The V end lost 0 bases, the J end lost 0 bases, and 10 bases lay between the germline ends. Germline V gene lookup returns CDR1 SGDLS and CDR2 YYNGEE. The CDR3 is made up of 16 amino acids. DNA for the CDR3: TGTGCCAGCAGCGTAGCTTCGGATAGCTCCTACAATGAGCAGTTCTTC. Its translation is CASSVASDSSYNEQFF. The whole variable domain, filled in from reference TRBV9 and TRBJ2-1, reads DSGVTQTPKHLITATGQRVTLRCSPRSGDLSVYWYQQSLDQGLQFLIQYYNGEERAKGNILERFSAQQFPDLHSELNLSSLELGDSALYFCASSVASDSSYNEQFFGPGTRLTVL.

The rearrangement links TRBV6-4 to TRBJ2-3, with a weak D call TRBD2 (6 bases). The CDR3 is 15 amino acids. Trimming removed 5 bases at V and 2 bases at J, with 14 bases between. Germline V gene sequence: CDR1 MRHNA, CDR2 SNTAGT. This CDR3 is CASSPQAGATDTQYF. Written as DNA, the CDR3 is TGTGCCAGCAGTCCCCAAGCGGGTGCCACAGATACGCAGTATTTT.

The sample holds one count of this clone. This chain connects TRBV4-1 to TRBJ2-5, with 10 bases aligning to TRBD2. Germline CDR1 MGHRA, CDR2 YSYEKL. The CDR3 totals 18 residues. V lost 1 base and J lost 5; bases outside the gene matches: 13. CDR3 DNA: TGCGCCAGCAGCCAAGGGGGGGTTTCTGCAGCGGGAGGGGAGACCCAGTACTTC. Translated, it gives CASSQGGVSAAGGETQYF.

This rearrangement joins TRBV2 to TRBJ2-2; 9 bases match TRBD2. Germline values: CDR1 SNHLY, CDR2 FYNNEI. The CDR3 length is 16 residues. After removal of 6 bases from V and 5 bases from J, the junction contained 10 bases not matched to a gene. The CDR3, as DNA: TGTGCCAGCAGGACGGGTAGCGGGAGCTCGACCGGGGAGCTGTTTTTT. Translation: CASRTGSGSSTGELFF.

V usage is TRBV5-4 and J usage is TRBJ2-7; 8 positions agree with TRBD1. The germline V gene has CDR1 SGHNT and CDR2 YYREEE (reference sequence). The CDR3 spans 14 residues. The junction had 8 bases not matched to a gene; V was cut back by 9 bases and J by 0 bases. CDR3 amino acids: CATSGQGRSYEQYF. CDR3 nucleotides: TGTGCCACCTCCGGACAGGGTCGCTCCTACGAGCAGTACTTC.

This chain joins TRBV23-1 and TRBJ2-7, with 14 bases identical to TRBD2. TRBV23-1 qualifies as an ORF whose function is uncertain. The CDR3 covers 16 residues. The V segment lost 2 bases and the J segment 0 bases; nucleotides outside the gene matches: 0. This CDR3 reads CASSQGTSGSSYEQYF. The CDR3 DNA reads as TGCGCCAGCAGTCAAGGGACTAGCGGGAGCTCCTACGAGCAGTACTTC.

This rearrangement joins TRBV5-1 to TRBJ1-4, with D possibly TRBD1 on 5 matching bases. The ends were cut back, 4 bases at V and 5 bases at J, with 12 bases in the middle. The CDR3 sequence is 14 residues long. The germline V gene has CDR1 SGHRS and CDR2 YFSETQ. CDR3 nucleotide sequence: TGCGCCAGCAGCGTCGACAGTGTAAATGAAAAACTGTTTTTT. Translating gives CASSVDSVNEKLFF.

This chain joins TRBV7-2 and TRBJ2-7; 8 bases are shared with TRBD2. Trimming cost V 8 bases and J 2 bases; bases outside gene matches: 8. CDR3 length: 14 amino acids. Germline V gene sequence: CDR1 SGHTA, CDR2 FQGNSA. The DNA for the CDR3 is TGTGCCAGCCGACCACAAGCGGGAGCCTACGAGCAGTACTTC. Its translation is CASRPQAGAYEQYF.